The source of this TCR beta chain is a study of blood T cell repertoires in COVID-19. Study information: Specimens from acute and convalescent COVID-19 originated in the United States, Italy and Spain. PBMCs, B-cell-depleted T cells, or T cells provided the cDNA or gDNA that made up the material.

Germline V gene sequence: CDR1 MDHEN, CDR2 SYDVKM. The CDR3 is made up of 13 amino acids. The V gene lost 3 bases and the J gene lost 4 bases, with 9 bases spanning the gap. Assay: immunoSEQ multiplex PCR; the TCRdb copy retains only in-frame clones and omits some. The sample holds 70,000 to 100,000 clones, around nine tenths seen once. Sample: peripheral blood. This TCR derives from a woman aged 55-75 years with COVID-19, enrolled during active disease. The J gene is TRBJ1-2, the V gene TRBV28; TRBD1 might be the D (6 bases). The DNA of the CDR3 is TGTGCCAGCAGTTTTAGGGACACCTATGGCTACACCTTC. Encoded protein: CASSFRDTYGYTF.